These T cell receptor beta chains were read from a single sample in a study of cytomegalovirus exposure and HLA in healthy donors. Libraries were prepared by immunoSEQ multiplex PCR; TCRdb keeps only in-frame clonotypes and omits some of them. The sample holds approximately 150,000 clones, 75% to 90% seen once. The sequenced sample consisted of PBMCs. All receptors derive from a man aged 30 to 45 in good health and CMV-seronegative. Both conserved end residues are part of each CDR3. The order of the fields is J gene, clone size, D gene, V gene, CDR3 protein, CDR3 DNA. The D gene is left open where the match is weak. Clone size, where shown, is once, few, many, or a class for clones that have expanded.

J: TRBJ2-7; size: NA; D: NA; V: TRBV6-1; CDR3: CASSYNYEQYF; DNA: TGTGCCAGCAGCTACAACTACGAGCAGTACTTC
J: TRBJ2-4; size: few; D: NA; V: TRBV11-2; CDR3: CASSSRDIQYF; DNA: TGTGCCAGCAGCTCCCGAGACATTCAGTACTTC
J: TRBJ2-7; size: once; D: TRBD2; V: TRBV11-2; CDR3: CASSLDGDYYEQYF; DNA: TGTGCCAGCAGCTTAGACGGGGACTACTACGAGCAGTACTTC
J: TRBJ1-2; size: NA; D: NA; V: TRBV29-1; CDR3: CSVELSAAGDGYTF; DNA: TGCAGCGTTGAGTTATCCGCGGCGGGGGACGGCTACACCTTC
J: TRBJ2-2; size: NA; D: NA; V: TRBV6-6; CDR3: CASSPLGTGELFF; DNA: TGTGCCAGCAGTCCCCTCGGCACCGGGGAGCTGTTTTTT
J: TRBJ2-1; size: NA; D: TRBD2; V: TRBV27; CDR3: CASSLGTSIRNEQFF; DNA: TGTGCCAGCAGTTTAGGGACTAGCATCCGCAATGAGCAGTTCTTC
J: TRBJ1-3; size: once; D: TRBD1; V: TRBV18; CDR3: CASSPLQGVLLGNTIYF; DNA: TGTGCCAGCTCACCACTACAGGGGGTCCTTCTTGGAAACACCATATATTTT
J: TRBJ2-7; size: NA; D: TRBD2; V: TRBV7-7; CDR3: CASSLEAGEGYEQYF; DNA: TGTGCCAGCAGCTTAGAAGCGGGAGAAGGCTACGAGCAGTACTTC
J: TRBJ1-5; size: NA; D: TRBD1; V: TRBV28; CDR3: CASSHHTGGDQPQHF; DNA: TGTGCCAGCAGTCACCATACAGGGGGGGATCAGCCCCAGCATTTT
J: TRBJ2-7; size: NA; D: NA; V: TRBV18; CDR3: CASSPRVPDSITYEQYF; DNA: TGTGCCAGCTCACCACGGGTCCCCGACTCTATCACCTACGAGCAGTACTTC
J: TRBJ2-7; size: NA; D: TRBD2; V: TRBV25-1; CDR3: CASRTSGWNYEQYF; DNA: TGTGCCAGCAGAACTAGCGGGTGGAACTACGAGCAGTACTTC
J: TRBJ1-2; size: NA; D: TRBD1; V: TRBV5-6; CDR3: CASSPGQGDANYGYTF; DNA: TGTGCCAGCAGCCCGGGACAGGGAGACGCTAACTATGGCTACACCTTC
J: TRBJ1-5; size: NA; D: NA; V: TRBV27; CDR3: CASSFRALNQPQHF; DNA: TGTGCCAGCAGTTTCAGGGCTTTGAATCAGCCCCAGCATTTT
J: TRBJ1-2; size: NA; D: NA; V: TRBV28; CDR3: CASRGDILYGYTF; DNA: TGTGCCAGCAGGGGGGACATACTCTATGGCTACACCTTC
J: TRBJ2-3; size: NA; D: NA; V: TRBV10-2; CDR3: CASSESIVADTQYF; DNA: TGCGCCAGCAGTGAGTCTATCGTGGCTGATACGCAGTATTTT
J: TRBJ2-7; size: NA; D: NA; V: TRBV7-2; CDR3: CASSSQAGSSGEQYF; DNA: TGTGCCAGCAGCTCCCAGGCTGGGAGCTCGGGAGAGCAGTACTTC
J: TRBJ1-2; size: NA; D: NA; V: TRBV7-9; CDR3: CASSFEAGNGYTF; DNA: TGTGCCAGCAGCTTCGAGGCAGGGAATGGCTACACCTTC